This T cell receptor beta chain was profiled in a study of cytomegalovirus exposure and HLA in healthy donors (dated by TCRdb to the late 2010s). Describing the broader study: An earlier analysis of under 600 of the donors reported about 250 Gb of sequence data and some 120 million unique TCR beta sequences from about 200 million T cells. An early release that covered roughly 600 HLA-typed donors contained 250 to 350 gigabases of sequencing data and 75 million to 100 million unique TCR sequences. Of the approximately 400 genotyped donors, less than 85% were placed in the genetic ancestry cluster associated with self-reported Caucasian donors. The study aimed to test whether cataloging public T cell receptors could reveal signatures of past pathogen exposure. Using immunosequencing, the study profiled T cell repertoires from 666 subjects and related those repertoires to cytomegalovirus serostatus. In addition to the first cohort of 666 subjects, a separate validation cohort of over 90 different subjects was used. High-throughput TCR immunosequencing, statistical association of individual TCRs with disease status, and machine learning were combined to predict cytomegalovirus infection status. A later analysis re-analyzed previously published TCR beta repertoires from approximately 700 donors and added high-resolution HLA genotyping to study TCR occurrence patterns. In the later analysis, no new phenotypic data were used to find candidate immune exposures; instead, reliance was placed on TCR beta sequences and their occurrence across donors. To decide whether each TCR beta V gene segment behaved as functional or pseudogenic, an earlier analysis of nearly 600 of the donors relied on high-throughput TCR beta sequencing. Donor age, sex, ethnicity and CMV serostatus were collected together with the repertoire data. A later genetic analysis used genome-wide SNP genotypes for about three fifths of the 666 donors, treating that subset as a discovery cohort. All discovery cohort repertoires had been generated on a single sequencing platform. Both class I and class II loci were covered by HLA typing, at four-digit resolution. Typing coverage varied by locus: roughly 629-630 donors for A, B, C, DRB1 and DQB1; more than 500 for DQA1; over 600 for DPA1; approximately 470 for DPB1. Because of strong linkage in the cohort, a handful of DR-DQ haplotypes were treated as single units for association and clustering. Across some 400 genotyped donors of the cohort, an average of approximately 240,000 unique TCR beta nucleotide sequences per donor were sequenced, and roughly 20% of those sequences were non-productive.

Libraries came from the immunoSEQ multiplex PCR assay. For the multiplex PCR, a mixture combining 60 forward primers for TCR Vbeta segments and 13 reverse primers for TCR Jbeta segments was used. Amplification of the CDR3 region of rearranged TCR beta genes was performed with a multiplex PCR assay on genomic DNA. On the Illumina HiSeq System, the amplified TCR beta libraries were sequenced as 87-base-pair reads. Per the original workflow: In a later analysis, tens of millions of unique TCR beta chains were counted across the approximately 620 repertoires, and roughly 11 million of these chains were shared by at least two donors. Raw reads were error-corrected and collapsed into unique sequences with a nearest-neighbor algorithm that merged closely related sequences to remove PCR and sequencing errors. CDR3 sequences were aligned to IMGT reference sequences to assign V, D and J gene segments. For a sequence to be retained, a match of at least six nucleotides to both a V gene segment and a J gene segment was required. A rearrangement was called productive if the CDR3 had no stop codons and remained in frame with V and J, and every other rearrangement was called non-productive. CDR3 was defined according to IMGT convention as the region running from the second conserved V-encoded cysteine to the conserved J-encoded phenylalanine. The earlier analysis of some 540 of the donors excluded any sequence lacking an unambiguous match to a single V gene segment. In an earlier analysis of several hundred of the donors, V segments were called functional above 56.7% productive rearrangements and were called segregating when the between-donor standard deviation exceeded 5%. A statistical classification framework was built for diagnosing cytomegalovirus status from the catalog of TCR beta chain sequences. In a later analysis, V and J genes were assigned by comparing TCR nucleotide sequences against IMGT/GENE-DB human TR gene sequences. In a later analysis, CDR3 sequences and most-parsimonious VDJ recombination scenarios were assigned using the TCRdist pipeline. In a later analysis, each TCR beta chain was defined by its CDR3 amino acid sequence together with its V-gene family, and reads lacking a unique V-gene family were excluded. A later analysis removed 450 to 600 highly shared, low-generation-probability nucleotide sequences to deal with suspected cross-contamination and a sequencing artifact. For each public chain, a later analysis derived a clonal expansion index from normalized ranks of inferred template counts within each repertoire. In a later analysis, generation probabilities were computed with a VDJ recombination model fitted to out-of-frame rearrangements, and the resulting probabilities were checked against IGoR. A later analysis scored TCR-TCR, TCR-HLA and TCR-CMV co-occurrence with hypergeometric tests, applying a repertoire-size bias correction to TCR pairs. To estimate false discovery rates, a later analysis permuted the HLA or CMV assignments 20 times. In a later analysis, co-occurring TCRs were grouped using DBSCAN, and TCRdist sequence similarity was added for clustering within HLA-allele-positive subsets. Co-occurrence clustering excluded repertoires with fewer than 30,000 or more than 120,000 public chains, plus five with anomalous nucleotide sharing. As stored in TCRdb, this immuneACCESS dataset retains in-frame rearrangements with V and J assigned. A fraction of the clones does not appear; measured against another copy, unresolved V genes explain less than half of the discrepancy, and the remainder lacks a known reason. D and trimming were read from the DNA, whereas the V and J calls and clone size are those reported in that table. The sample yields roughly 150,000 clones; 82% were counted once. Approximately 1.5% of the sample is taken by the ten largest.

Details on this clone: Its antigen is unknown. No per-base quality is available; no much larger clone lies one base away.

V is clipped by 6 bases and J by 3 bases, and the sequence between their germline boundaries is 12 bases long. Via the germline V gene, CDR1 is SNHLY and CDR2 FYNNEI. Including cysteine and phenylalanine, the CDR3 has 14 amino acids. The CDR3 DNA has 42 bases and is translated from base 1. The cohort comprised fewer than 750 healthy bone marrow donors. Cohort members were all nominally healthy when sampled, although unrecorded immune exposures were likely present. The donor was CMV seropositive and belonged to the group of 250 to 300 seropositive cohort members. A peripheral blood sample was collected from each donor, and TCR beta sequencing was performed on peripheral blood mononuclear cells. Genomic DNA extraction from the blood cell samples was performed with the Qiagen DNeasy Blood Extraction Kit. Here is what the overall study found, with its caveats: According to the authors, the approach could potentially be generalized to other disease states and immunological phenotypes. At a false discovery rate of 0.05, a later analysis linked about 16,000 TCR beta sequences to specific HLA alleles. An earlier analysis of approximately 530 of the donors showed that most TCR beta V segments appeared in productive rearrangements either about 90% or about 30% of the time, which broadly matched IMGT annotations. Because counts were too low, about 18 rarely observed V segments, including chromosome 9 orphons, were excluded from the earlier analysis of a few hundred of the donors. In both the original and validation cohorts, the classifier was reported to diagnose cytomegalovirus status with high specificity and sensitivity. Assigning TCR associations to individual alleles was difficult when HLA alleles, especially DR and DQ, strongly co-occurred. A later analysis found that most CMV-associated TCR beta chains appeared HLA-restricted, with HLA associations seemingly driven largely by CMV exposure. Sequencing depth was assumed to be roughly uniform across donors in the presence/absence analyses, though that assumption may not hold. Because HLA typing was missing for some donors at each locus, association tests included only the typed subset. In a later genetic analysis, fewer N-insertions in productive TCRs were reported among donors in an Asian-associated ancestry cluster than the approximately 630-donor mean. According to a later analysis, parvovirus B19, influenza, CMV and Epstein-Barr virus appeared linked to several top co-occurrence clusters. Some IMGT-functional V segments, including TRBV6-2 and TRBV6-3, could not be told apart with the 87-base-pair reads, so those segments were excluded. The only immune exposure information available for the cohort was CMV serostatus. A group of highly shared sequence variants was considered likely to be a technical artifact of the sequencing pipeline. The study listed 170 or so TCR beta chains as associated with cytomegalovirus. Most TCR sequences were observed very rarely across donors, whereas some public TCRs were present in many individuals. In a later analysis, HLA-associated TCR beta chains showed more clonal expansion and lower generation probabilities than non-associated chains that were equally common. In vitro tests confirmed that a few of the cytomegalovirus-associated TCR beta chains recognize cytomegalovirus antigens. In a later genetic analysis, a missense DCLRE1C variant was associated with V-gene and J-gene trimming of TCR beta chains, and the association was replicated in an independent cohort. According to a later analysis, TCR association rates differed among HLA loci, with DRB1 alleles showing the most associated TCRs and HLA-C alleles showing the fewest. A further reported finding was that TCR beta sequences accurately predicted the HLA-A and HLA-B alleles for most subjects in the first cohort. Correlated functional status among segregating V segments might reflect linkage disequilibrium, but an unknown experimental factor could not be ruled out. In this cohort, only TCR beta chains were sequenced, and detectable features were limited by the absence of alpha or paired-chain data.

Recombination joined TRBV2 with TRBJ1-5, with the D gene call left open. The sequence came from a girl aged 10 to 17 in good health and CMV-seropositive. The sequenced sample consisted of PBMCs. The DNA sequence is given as TGTGCCAGCAGCGCTACTAACCCCAATCAGCCCCAGCATTTT. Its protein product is CASSATNPNQPQHF.